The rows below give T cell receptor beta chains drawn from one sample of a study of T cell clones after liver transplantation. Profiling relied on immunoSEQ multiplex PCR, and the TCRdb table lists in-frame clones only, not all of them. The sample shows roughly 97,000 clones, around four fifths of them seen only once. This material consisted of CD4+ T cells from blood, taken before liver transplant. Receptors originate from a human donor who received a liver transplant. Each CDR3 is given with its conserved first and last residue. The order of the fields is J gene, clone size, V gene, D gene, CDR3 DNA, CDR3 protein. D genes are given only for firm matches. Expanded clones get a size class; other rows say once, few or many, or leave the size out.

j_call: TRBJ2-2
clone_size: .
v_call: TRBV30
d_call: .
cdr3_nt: TGTGCCTGGAGTGTCCCAGGGACCGGGGAGCTGTTTTTT
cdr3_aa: CAWSVPGTGELFF

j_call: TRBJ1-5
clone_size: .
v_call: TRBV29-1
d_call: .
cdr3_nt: TGCAGCGTTTGGGCGGGGCCGAATCAGCCCCAGCATTTT
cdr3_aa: CSVWAGPNQPQHF

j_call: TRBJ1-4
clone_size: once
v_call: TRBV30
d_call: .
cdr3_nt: TGTGCCTGGAGTGTACTAAACTCTCGGGGGACGACTAATGAAAAACTGTTTTTT
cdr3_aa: CAWSVLNSRGTTNEKLFF

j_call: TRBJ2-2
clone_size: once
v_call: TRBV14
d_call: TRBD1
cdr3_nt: TGTGCCAGCAGCCGACAGGGTGTCGGGGAGCTGTTTTTT
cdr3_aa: CASSRQGVGELFF

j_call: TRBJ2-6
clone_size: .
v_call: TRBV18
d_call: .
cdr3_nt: TGTGCCAGCTCACCTATCTCCTCTGGGGCCAACGTCCTGACTTTC
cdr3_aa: CASSPISSGANVLTF

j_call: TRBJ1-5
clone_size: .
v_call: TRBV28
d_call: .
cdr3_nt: TGTGCCGGCGCCGGCAGGAGGAACCTCAATCAGCCCCAGCATTTT
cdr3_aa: CAGAGRRNLNQPQHF

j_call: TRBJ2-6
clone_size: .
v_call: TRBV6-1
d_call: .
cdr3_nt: TGTGCCAGCACCCCCTCCGGCTCTGGGGCCAACGTCCTGACTTTC
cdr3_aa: CASTPSGSGANVLTF

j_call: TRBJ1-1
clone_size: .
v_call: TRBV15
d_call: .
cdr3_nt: TGTGCCACCAGCAGAGTAGGGGGAGGGTTTCGGATGAACACTGAAGCTTTCTTT
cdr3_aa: CATSRVGGGFRMNTEAFF

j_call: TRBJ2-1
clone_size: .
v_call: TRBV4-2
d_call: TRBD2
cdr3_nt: TGTGCCAGCAGCCAAGGAGGACTAGCCAATGAGCAGTTCTTC
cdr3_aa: CASSQGGLANEQFF

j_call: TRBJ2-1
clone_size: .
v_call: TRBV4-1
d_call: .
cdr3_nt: TGCGCCAGCAGCCAAGACAGAGAGCAGTTCTTC
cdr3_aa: CASSQDREQFF

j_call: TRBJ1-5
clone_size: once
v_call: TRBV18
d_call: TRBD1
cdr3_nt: TGTGCCAGTAGACCGGGACAGTCAAAAAATCAGCCCCAGCATTTT
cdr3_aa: CASRPGQSKNQPQHF

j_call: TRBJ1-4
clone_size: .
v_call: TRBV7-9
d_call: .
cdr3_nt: TGTGCCAGCAGCTTAACACAGGGTGGAGAAAAACTGTTTTTT
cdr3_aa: CASSLTQGGEKLFF

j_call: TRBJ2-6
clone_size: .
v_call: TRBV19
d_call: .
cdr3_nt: TGTGCCAGTAGTTCGAGGGGGGCTGGGGCCAACGTCCTGACTTTC
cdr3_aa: CASSSRGAGANVLTF

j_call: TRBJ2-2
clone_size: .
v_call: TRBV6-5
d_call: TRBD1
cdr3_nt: TGTGCCAGCAGTTACGGGACAGCGCCCGGGGAGCTGTTTTTT
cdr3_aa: CASSYGTAPGELFF

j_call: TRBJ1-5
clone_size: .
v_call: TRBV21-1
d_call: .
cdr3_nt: TGTGCCAGCGTACTAGACAGGGGGCATGGGAATCAGCCCCAGCATTTT
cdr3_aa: CASVLDRGHGNQPQHF

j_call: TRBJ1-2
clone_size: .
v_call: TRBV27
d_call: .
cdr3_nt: TGTGCCAGCGCCTCCTGGGGGATGTCTAACTATGGCTACACCTTC
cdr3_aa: CASASWGMSNYGYTF

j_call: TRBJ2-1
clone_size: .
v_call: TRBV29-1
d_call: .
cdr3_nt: TGCAGCGTGGAGGAGGGATTCGCCCACAATGAGCAGTTCTTC
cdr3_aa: CSVEEGFAHNEQFF

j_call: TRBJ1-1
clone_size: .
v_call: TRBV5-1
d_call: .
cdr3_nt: TGCGCCAGCAGCTCTTATTCGGACACTGAAGCTTTCTTT
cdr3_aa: CASSSYSDTEAFF

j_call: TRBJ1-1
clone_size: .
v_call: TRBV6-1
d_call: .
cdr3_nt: TGTGCCAGCAGTGACTACAGTTTGAACACTGAAGCTTTCTTT
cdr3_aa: CASSDYSLNTEAFF